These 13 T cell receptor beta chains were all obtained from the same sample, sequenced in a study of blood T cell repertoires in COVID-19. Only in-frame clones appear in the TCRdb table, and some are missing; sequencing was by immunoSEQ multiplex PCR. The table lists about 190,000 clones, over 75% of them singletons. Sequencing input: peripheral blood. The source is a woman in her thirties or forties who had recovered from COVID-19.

As DNA, the CDR3 is TGTGCCAGCAGCCAAGAGCTAGGGGCTGAAGCTTTCTTT. Amino acids: CASSQELGAEAFF. The chain employs TRBV3-1 (or the pseudogene TRBV3-2) and TRBJ1-1; possible D gene TRBD1, 5 bases. The V gene's germline CDR1 is LGHDT and CDR2 YNNKEL (reference sequence). Trimming cost V 0 bases and J 6 bases, with 8 bases left between them. The CDR3 is made up of 13 amino acids.

The CDR3 DNA is TGCAGCACCACAGAGTACACTGAAGCTTTCTTT. It specifies CSTTEYTEAFF. This chain links TRBV29-1 with TRBJ1-1; no firm D call. The CDR3 sequence is 11 residues long. V was trimmed by 8 bases and J by 3 bases, leaving 10 bases between them. CDR1 and CDR2 from the germline V gene are SQVTM and ANQGSEA.

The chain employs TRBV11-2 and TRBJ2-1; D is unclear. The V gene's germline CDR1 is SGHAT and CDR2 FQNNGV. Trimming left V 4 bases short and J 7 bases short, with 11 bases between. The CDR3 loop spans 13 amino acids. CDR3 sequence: CASSSLLDNEQFF. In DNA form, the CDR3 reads TGTGCCAGCAGCTCCCTACTCGATAATGAGCAGTTCTTC.

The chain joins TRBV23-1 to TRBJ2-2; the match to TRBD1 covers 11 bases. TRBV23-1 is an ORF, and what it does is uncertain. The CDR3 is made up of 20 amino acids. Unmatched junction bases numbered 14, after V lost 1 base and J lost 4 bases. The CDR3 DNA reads TGCGCCAGCAGTCAATTAGGTGGTTGGGGACAGGGGGTTGTCACCGGGGAGCTGTTTTTT. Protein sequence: CASSQLGGWGQGVVTGELFF.

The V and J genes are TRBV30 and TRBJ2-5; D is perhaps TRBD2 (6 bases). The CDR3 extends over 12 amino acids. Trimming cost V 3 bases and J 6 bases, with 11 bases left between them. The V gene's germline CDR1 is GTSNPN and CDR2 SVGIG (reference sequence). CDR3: CAWSRDSQTQYF. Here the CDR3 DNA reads TGTGCCTGGAGCAGGGACTCCCAGACCCAGTACTTC. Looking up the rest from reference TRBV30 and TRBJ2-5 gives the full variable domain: SQTIHQWPATLVQPVGSPLSLECTVEGTSNPNLYWYRQAAGRGLQLLFYSVGIGQISSEVPQNLSASRPQDRQFILSSKKLLLSDSGFYLCAWSRDSQTQYFGPGTRLLVL.

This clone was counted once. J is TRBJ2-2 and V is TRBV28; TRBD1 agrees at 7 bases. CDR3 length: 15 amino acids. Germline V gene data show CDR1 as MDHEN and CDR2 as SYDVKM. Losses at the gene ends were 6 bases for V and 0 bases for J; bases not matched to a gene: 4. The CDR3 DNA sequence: TGTGCCAGCAGGATCGGGACAGCGAACACCGGGGAGCTGTTTTTT. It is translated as CASRIGTANTGELFF. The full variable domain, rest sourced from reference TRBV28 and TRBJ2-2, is DVKVTQSSRYLVKRTGEKVFLECVQDMDHENMFWYRQDPGLGLRLIYFSYDVKMKEKGDIPEGYSVSREKKERFSLILESASTNQTSMYLCASRIGTANTGELFFGEGSRLTVL.

The CDR3 DNA reads as TGCGCCAGCAGCGGGACAGGGGCGGGCACCGGGGAGCTGTTTTTT. Translation: CASSGTGAGTGELFF. The V call is TRBV5-1, the J call TRBJ2-2, with 10 bases identical to TRBD1. CDR1 is SGHRS, CDR2 YFSETQ, per germline. The length of the CDR3 is 15 residues. V dropped 4 bases and J dropped 4; count of bases not matched to a gene: 4.

For the CDR3, the DNA is TGTGCCAGCCGCAGGGACAGGGGGGCGTATGGCTACACCTTC. It translates to CASRRDRGAYGYTF. V and J are TRBV28 and TRBJ1-2; 11 bases match TRBD1. Germline CDR1 MDHEN, CDR2 SYDVKM. This CDR3 contains 14 residues. The ends lost 8 bases at V and 5 bases at J; junction bases unmatched: 7.

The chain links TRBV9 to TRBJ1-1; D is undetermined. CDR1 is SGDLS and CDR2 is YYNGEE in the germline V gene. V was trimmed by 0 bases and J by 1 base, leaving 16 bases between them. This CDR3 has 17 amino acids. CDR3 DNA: TGTGCCAGCAGCGTAGGACTCGGACGGGGTTCGAACACTGAAGCTTTCTTT. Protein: CASSVGLGRGSNTEAFF.

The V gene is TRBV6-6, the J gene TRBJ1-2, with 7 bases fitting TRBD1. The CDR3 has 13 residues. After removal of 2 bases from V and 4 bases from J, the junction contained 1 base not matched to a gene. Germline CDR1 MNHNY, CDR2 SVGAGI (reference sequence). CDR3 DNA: TGTGCCAGCAGTTACCAGGGGGGCTATGGCTACACCTTC. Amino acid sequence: CASSYQGGYGYTF.

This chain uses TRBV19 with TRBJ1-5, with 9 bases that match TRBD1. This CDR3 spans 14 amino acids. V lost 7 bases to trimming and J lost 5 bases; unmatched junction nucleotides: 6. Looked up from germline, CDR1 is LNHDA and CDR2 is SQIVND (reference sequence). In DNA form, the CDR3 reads TGTGCCAGTATTGCGACAGGGGGATATCAGCCCCAGCATTTT. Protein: CASIATGGYQPQHF.

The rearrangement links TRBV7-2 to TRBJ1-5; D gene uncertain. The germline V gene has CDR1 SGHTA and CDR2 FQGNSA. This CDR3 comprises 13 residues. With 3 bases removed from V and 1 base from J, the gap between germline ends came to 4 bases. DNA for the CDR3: TGTGCCAGCAGCTTGGAGAGCAATCAGCCCCAGCATTTT. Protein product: CASSLESNQPQHF.

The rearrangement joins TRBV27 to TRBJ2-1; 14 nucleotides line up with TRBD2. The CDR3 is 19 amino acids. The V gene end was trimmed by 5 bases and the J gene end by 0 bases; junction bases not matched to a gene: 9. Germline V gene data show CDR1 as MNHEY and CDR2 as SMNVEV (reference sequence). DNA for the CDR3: TGTGCCAGCAGTCCGCCGGGACTAGCGGGAGAGGGCTCCTACAATGAGCAGTTCTTC. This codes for CASSPPGLAGEGSYNEQFF.